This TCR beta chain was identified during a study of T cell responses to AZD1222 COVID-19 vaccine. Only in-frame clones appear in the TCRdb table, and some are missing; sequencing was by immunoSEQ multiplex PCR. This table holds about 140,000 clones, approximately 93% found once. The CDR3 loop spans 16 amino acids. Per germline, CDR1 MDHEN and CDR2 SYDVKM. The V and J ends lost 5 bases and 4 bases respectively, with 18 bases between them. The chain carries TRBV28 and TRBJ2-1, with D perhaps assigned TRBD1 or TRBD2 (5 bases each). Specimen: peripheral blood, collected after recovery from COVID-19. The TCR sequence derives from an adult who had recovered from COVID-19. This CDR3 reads CASSPGWAGNYNEQFF. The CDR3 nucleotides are TGTGCCAGCAGTCCGGGATGGGCAGGGAATTACAATGAGCAGTTCTTC.